Shown below are 18 T cell receptor beta chains from a single sample sequenced in a study of T cells in localized non-small cell lung cancer. Libraries were prepared by immunoSEQ multiplex PCR; TCRdb keeps only in-frame clonotypes and omits some of them. The sample consists of roughly 38,000 clones, over 70% of them appearing once. This specimen consisted of peripheral blood, obtained before any cancer treatment. Every receptor here comes from a woman aged 35 to 69 with stage I lung adenocarcinoma.

The CDR3 protein is CAANDHGQQETQYF. The CDR3 bases are TGTGCCGCAAACGACCATGGACAGCAAGAGACCCAGTACTTC. The chain joins TRBV5-3 to TRBJ2-5, with D possibly TRBD1 on 6 matching bases. TRBV5-3 is placed among ORFs of uncertain function. There are 14 residues in the CDR3. V lost 10 bases to trimming and J lost 2 bases, with 18 bases between them.

The chain is built from TRBV27 and TRBJ2-3; D unclear. Germline loops: CDR1 MNHEY, CDR2 SMNVEV (reference sequence). CDR3 size: 13 residues. The V end was cut by 3 bases, the J end by 6 bases, with 10 bases between. CDR3 nucleotide sequence: TGTGCCAGCAGTTTCTTCGCCCCCGATACGCAGTATTTT. Encoded protein: CASSFFAPDTQYF.

The chain employs TRBV7-3 and TRBJ2-3; 14 bases are shared with TRBD2. The junction had 7 bases not matched to a gene; V was cut back by 5 bases and J by 6 bases. In germline, CDR1 is SGHTA, CDR2 FQGTGA. The CDR3 contains 16 residues. The CDR3, as DNA: TGTGCCAGCAGCGCCCATGGGACTAGCGGGAGCGATACGCAGTATTTT. Translated, it gives CASSAHGTSGSDTQYF.

The gene calls are TRBV29-1 and TRBJ2-7; the D gene is possibly TRBD2 (6 bases). Deletions cut 6 bases from V and 7 bases from J, with 13 bases between. The CDR3 consists of 11 residues. The germline gives CDR1 SQVTM, CDR2 ANQGSEA. The CDR3 nucleotides read TGCAGCGTAGCGGGCCCGGGGGAGCAGTACTTC. This translates into CSVAGPGEQYF.

This chain uses TRBV4-2 with TRBJ1-2; D remains unclear. CDR3 length: 15 amino acids. Germline loops: CDR1 LGHNA, CDR2 YNFKEQ. With 3 bases removed from V and 4 bases from J, the gap between germline ends came to 15 bases. CDR3 in amino acids: CASSHTGSQIYGYTF. For the CDR3, the DNA is TGTGCCAGCAGCCACACGGGCAGTCAGATCTATGGCTACACCTTC.

This clone has just a few counts. This chain connects TRBV5-1 to TRBJ2-5; the D gene is possibly TRBD1 (7 bases). The CDR3 has 15 residues. CDR1 is SGHRS, CDR2 YFSETQ, per germline. The germline V and J ends were trimmed by 0 bases and 5 bases, with 14 bases remaining between them. DNA for the CDR3: TGCGCCAGCAGCTTGGAGGCGGCAGGGGGGGAGACCCAGTACTTC. This codes for CASSLEAAGGETQYF.

The rearrangement links TRBV5-1 to TRBJ2-5; the D is unclear. Looked up from germline, CDR1 is SGHRS and CDR2 is YFSETQ. This CDR3 region has 15 residues. The V gene lost 0 bases and the J gene lost 2 bases, with 11 bases spanning the gap. CDR3 bases: TGCGCCAGCAGCTTGGGAGCTAATACACAAGAGACCCAGTACTTC. It translates to CASSLGANTQETQYF.

This sequence joins TRBV5-1 and TRBJ1-3; no reliable D call. The CDR3 length is 14 residues. V dropped 4 bases and J dropped 2 bases, with 10 bases sitting between them. From germline, CDR1 is SGHRS and CDR2 YFSETQ. The DNA of the CDR3 is TGCGCCAGCAGCATCGACACTACTGGAAACACCATATATTTT. Amino acid sequence: CASSIDTTGNTIYF.

The chain has TRBV5-4 and TRBJ2-7, with D possibly TRBD2 on 6 matching bases. Germline loops: CDR1 SGHNT, CDR2 YYREEE (reference sequence). The CDR3 covers 13 residues. V lost 7 bases, J lost 0 bases, and 11 bases lay in between. The CDR3 sequence is CASGGVGSYEQYF. The CDR3 coding sequence is TGTGCCAGCGGAGGGGTAGGCTCCTACGAGCAGTACTTC.

The chain recombines TRBV13 with TRBJ2-7, with D possibly matching TRBD2 (5 bases). The germline V gene encodes CDR1 PRHDT and CDR2 FYEKMQ (reference sequence). V lost 5 bases, J lost 3 bases, and 14 bases lay in between. The CDR3 has 14 residues. CDR3 in amino acids: CASSPNGLFYEQYF. CDR3 sequence (DNA): TGTGCCAGCAGCCCAAATGGACTGTTCTACGAGCAGTACTTC.

The V call is TRBV6-5, the J call TRBJ2-7, with no clear D. The length of the CDR3 is 15 residues. Germline values: CDR1 MNHEY, CDR2 SVGAGI. Trimming took off 0 bases at V and 4 bases at J, with 13 bases between the two ends. The CDR3 region has the DNA TGTGCCAGCAGTTACTCTCGCTCAGGCGGATACGAGCAGTACTTC. This gives the protein CASSYSRSGGYEQYF.

This chain joins TRBV18 and TRBJ1-1, with TRBD1 matching 10 bases. V shed 4 bases, J shed 6 bases, and the junction held 8 bases outside the gene matches. The germline V gene encodes CDR1 KGHSH and CDR2 LQKENI. The CDR3 consists of 15 residues. The CDR3 here is CASSLDRGRGAEAFF. The CDR3 nucleotides read TGTGCCAGCTCACTCGACAGGGGGCGCGGGGCTGAAGCTTTCTTT.

V gene TRBV2 combines with J gene TRBJ1-1, with D uncertain. The CDR3 length is 15 residues. Germline V gives CDR1 SNHLY, CDR2 FYNNEI. V lost 11 bases, J lost 7 bases, and 26 bases lay in between. The CDR3 nucleotides are TGTGCCCCCCTGGAATCCGAAGGGCGGACGATTGAAGCTTTCTTT. Protein: CAPLESEGRTIEAFF.

The chain links TRBV27 to TRBJ1-5, with D possibly matching TRBD1 (5 bases). The V end lost 3 bases, the J end lost 5 bases, and 14 bases lay between the germline ends. CDR3 length: 15 amino acids. The germline V gene has CDR1 MNHEY and CDR2 SMNVEV (reference sequence). The DNA of the CDR3 is TGTGCCAGCAGTTTGGGCCCCCAGGGAGATCAGCCCCAGCATTTT. It encodes CASSLGPQGDQPQHF.

The V and J genes are TRBV4-2 and TRBJ2-7; D could derive from TRBD1 or TRBD2 (5 bases each). This CDR3 comprises 13 residues. CDR1 is LGHNA and CDR2 is YNFKEQ in the germline V gene. The V and J ends lost 4 bases and 2 bases respectively, with 9 bases between them. In nucleotides, the CDR3 is TGTGCCAGCAGCCGGGACCAGCCCTACGAGCAGTACTTC. Encoded protein: CASSRDQPYEQYF.

The rearrangement links TRBV19 to TRBJ2-2; TRBD1 matches 7 bases. Trimming cost V 6 bases and J 5 bases; bases outside gene matches: 9. The CDR3 contains 15 residues. In germline, CDR1 is LNHDA, CDR2 SQIVND (reference sequence). CDR3: CASSSPGQKTGELFF. The CDR3 DNA sequence: TGTGCCAGTAGCTCCCCGGGACAGAAGACCGGGGAGCTGTTTTTT. Complete variable domain (other parts from reference TRBV19 and TRBJ2-2): DGGITQSPKYLFRKEGQNVTLSCEQNLNHDAMYWYRQDPGQGLRLIYYSQIVNDFQKGDIAEGYSVSREKKESFPLTVTSAQKNPTAFYLCASSSPGQKTGELFFGEGSRLTVL.

This clone is a singleton in its sample. The V gene is TRBV7-8, the J gene TRBJ1-5; the match to TRBD1 covers 10 bases. CDR3 length: 17 residues. Germline trimming cut 2 bases from V and 4 bases from J; bases unmatched to any gene: 8. Per the germline V gene, CDR1 is SGHVS and CDR2 is FQNEAQ. DNA of the CDR3: TGTGCCAGCAGCTTAACTGCGACAGGGGGCCCTAATCAGCCCCAGCATTTT. This encodes CASSLTATGGPNQPQHF.

The chain combines TRBV6-1 with TRBJ2-1, with TRBD2 matching 7 bases. With V trimmed by 8 bases and J by 10 bases, 14 bases remained unmatched. CDR1 is MNHNS and CDR2 is SASEGT in the germline V gene. This CDR3 contains 14 residues. The CDR3 DNA reads as TGTGCCAGCTTCGGGTACCGACTAGCCGGCGAGCAGTTCTTC. Residues: CASFGYRLAGEQFF.